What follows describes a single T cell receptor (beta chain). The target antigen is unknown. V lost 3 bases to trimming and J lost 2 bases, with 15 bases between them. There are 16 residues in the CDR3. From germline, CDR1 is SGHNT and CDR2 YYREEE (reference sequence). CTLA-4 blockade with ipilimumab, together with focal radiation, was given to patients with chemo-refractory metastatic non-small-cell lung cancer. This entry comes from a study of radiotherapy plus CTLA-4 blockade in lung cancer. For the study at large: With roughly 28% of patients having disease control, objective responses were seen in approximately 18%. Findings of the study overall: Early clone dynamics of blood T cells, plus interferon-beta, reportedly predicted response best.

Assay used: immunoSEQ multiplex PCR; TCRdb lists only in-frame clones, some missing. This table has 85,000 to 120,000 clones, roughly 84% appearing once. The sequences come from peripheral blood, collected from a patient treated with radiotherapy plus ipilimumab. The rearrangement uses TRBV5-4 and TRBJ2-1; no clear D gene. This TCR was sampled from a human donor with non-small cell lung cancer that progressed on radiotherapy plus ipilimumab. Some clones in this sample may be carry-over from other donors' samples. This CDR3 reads CASSSDKEQTYNEQFF. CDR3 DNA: TGTGCCAGCAGCTCAGACAAGGAGCAAACCTACAATGAGCAGTTCTTC.